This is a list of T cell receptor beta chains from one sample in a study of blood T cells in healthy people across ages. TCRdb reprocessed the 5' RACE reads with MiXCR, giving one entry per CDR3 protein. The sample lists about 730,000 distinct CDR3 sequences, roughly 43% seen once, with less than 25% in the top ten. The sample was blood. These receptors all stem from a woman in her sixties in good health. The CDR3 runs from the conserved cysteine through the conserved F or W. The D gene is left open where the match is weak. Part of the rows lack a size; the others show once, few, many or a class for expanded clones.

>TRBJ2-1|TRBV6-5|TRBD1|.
CASSYSGTGANEQFF
TGTGCCAGCAGTTACTCGGGGACAGGGGCCAATGAGCAGTTCTTC
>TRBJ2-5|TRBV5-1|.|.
CASSFSAPSQETQYF
TGCGCCAGCAGCTTTTCCGCACCGAGTCAAGAGACCCAGTACTTC
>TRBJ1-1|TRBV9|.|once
CASNVDPQTGPGAFF
TGTGCCAGCAACGTAGATCCCCAGACCGGTCCGGGAGCTTTCTTT
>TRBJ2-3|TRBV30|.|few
CASTVSSTDTQYF
TGTGCATCGACAGTTTCTAGCACAGATACGCAGTATTTT
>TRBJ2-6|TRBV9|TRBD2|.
CASSPRGAGAKRSGANVLTF
TGTGCCAGCAGCCCGCGGGGAGCGGGGGCCAAAAGATCTGGGGCCAACGTCCTGACTTTC
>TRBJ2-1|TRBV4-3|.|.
CASSQLGGGSYNEQFF
TGCGCCAGCAGCCAATTGGGGGGAGGCTCTTACAATGAGCAGTTCTTC
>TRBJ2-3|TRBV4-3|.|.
CASSQDGRADTQYF
TGCGCCAGCAGCCAAGATGGTAGGGCAGATACGCAGTATTTT
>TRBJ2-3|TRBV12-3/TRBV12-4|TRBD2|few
CASNSGTSGRRDTQYF
TGTGCCAGCAACTCCGGGACTAGCGGGAGGAGGGATACGCAGTATTTT
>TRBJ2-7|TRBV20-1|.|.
CSALRAYEQYF
TGCAGTGCCCTACGGGCCTACGAGCAGTACTTC
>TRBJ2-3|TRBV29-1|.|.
CSGGTTGTGTDTQYF
TGCAGCGGAGGCACTACTGGGACTGGCACAGATACGCAGTATTTT
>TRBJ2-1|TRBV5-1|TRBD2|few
CASSLALTSGGELNEQFF
TGCGCCAGCAGCTTGGCTTTGACTAGCGGGGGTGAATTAAATGAGCAGTTCTTC
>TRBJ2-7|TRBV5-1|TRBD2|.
CASSLEVAGARDYEQYF
TGCGCCAGCAGCTTGGAGGTAGCGGGAGCGCGAGACTACGAGCAGTACTTC
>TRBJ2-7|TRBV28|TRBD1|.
CASSSQGALSYEQYF
TGTGCCAGCAGCTCGCAGGGGGCCCTCTCCTACGAGCAGTACTTC
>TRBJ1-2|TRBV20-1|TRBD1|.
CSSGGGVNYGYTF
TGCAGTTCAGGGGGGGGGGTTAACTATGGCTACACCTTC
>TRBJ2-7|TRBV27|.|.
CASSSIGQQYNEQYF
TGTGCCAGCAGTTCAATAGGGCAGCAATACAATGAGCAGTACTTC
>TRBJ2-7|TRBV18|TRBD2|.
CASSPGSGGPEPNEQYF
TGTGCCAGCTCACCAGGCAGCGGGGGACCCGAACCCAATGAGCAGTACTTC
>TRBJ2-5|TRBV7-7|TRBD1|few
CASSSDRGPETQYF
TGTGCCAGCAGCTCGGACAGGGGGCCAGAGACCCAGTACTTC
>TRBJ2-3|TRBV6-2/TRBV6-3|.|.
CASSPRGPTDTQYF
TGTGCCAGCAGTCCCAGGGGCCCCACAGATACGCAGTATTTT
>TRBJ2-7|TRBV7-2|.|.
CASSPPRGPPYEQYF
TGTGCCAGCAGCCCCCCGAGGGGCCCGCCCTACGAGCAGTACTTC
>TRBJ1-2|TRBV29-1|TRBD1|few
CSGQGVGGYTF
TGCAGCGGACAGGGAGTTGGTGGCTACACCTTC
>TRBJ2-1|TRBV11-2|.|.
CASSPTMGGPVNEQFF
TGTGCCAGCAGCCCTACCATGGGGGGGCCGGTAAATGAGCAGTTCTTC
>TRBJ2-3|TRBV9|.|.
CASSEHRQTQYF
TGTGCCAGCAGCGAACATCGACAGACGCAGTATTTT
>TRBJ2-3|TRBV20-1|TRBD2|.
CSARWTSGRSDTQYF
TGCAGTGCTCGATGGACTAGCGGGAGATCAGATACGCAGTATTTT
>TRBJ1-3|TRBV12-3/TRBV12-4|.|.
CASRGGADSGNTIYF
TGTGCCAGCAGGGGAGGGGCGGACTCTGGAAACACCATATATTTT
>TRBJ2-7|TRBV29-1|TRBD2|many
CSVGTSGNHEQYF
TGCAGCGTCGGGACTAGCGGTAACCACGAGCAGTACTTC
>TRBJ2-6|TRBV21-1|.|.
CASTDRGTNGANVLTF
TGTGCCAGCACCGATAGGGGGACGAATGGGGCCAACGTCCTGACTTTC
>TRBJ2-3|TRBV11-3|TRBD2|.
CASSFTSGMGDTQYF
TGTGCCAGCAGCTTCACTAGCGGGATGGGAGATACGCAGTATTTT
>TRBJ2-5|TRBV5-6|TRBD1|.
CASSQRTGTYGQYF
TGTGCCAGCAGCCAAAGGACAGGAACCTACGGGCAGTACTTC
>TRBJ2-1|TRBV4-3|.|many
CASSQEGLPSYNEQFF
TGCGCCAGCAGCCAAGAGGGACTCCCATCCTACAATGAGCAGTTCTTC
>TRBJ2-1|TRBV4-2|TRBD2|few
CASSRGLAGYEQFF
TGTGCCAGCAGCCGGGGACTAGCGGGATATGAGCAGTTCTTC
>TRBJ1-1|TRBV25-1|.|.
CASSASGVWRLNTEAFF
TGTGCCAGCAGTGCTTCAGGGGTCTGGAGGTTGAACACTGAAGCTTTCTTT